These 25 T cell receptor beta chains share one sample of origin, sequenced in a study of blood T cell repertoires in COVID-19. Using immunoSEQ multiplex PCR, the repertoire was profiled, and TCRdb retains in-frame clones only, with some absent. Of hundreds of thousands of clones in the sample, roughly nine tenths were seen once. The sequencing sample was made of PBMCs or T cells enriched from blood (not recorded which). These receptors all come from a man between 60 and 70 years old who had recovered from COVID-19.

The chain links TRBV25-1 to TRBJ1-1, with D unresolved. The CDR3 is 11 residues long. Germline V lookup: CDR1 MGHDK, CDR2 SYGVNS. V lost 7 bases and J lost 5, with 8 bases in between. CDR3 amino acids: CASTTRTEAFF. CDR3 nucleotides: TGTGCCAGCACGACTCGAACTGAAGCTTTCTTT.

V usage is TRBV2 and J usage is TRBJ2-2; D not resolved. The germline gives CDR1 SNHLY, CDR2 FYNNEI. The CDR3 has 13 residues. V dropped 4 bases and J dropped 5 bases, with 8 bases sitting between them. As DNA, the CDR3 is TGTGCCAGCAGTGGTTCGTTTACCGGGGAGCTGTTTTTT. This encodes CASSGSFTGELFF.

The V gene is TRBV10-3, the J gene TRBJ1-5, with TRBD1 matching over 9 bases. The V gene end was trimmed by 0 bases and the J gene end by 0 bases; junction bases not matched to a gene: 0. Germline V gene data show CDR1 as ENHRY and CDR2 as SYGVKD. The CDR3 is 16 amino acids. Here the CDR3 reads CAISESGQGSNQPQHF. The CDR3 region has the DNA TGTGCCATCAGTGAGTCGGGACAGGGTAGCAATCAGCCCCAGCATTTT.

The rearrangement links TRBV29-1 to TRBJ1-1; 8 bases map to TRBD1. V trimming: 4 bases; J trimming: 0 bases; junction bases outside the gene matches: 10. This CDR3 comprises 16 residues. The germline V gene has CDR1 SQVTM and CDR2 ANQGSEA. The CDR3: CSVVPQGAPVNTEAFF. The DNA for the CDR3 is TGCAGCGTTGTCCCCCAGGGGGCTCCGGTGAACACTGAAGCTTTCTTT.

CDR3 in amino acids: CASSFKVVGYGYTF. In DNA, the CDR3 is TGTGCCAGCAGCTTCAAAGTTGTCGGCTATGGCTACACCTTC. This chain joins TRBV27 and TRBJ1-2; D call uncertain. This CDR3 has 14 residues. Germline V CDR1 and CDR2: MNHEY, SMNVEV (reference sequence). Deletions cut 6 bases from V and 4 bases from J, with 15 bases between.

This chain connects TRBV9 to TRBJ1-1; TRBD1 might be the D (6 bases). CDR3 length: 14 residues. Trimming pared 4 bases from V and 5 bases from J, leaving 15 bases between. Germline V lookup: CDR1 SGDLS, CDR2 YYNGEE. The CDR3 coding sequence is TGTGCCAGCAGCTCCTTGGGGGCGTTGACTGAAGCTTTCTTT. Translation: CASSSLGALTEAFF.

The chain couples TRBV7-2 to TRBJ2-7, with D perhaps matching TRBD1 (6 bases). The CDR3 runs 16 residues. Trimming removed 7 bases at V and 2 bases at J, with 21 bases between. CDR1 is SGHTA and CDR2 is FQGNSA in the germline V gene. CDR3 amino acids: CASTGRTDAPPYEQYF. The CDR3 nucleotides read TGTGCCAGCACGGGGCGGACAGACGCTCCCCCCTACGAGCAGTACTTC.

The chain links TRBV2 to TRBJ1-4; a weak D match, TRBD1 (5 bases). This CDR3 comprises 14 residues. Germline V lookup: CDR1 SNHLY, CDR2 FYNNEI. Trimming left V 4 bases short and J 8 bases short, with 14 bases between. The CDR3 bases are TGTGCCAGCAGTGGGTCTACGCGGGGGGAAAAACTGTTTTTT. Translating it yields CASSGSTRGEKLFF.

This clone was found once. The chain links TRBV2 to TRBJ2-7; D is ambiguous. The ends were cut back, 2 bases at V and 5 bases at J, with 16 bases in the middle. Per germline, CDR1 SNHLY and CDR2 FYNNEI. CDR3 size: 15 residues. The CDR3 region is CASSELSRFSDEQYF. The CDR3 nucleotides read TGTGCCAGCAGTGAATTAAGCAGGTTTTCTGACGAGCAGTACTTC. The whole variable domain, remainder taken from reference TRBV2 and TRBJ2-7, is EPEVTQTPSHQVTQMGQEVILRCVPISNHLYFYWYRQILGQKVEFLVSFYNNEISEKSEIFDDQFSVERPDGSNFTLKIRSTKLEDSAMYFCASSELSRFSDEQYFGPGTRLTVT.

In DNA, the CDR3 is TGTGCCAGTAGCCCCCAGAACACCGGGGAGCTGTTTTTT. Residues: CASSPQNTGELFF. V and J are TRBV19 and TRBJ2-2; D is unresolved. Germline V gene sequence: CDR1 LNHDA, CDR2 SQIVND (reference sequence). Deletions cut 6 bases from V and 1 base from J, with 6 bases between. The CDR3 sequence is 13 residues long.

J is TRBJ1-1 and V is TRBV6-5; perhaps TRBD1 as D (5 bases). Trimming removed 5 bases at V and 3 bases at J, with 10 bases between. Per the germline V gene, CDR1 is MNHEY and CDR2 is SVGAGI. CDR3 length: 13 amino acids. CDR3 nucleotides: TGTGCCAGCAGTCAAATACAGGACACTGAAGCTTTCTTT. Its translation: CASSQIQDTEAFF.

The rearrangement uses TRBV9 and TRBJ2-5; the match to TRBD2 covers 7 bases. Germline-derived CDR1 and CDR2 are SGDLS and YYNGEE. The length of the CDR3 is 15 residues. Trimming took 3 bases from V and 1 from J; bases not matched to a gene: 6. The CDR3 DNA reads TGTGCCAGCAGCGCCACAGCGGGAAGCCAAGAGACCCAGTACTTC. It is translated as CASSATAGSQETQYF.

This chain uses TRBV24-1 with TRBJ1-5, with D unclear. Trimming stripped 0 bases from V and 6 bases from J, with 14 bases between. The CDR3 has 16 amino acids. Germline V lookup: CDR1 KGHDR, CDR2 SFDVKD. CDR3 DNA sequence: TGTGCCACCAGTGATTTGAAACAGATGGCTTGTCAGCCCCAGCATTTT. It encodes CATSDLKQMACQPQHF.

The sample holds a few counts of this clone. DNA of the CDR3: TGTGCCAGCAGCTTAGAGCTGGGACAGGGGACCTACAATGAGCAGTTCTTC. Protein sequence: CASSLELGQGTYNEQFF. This chain uses TRBV7-6 with TRBJ2-1; 10 nucleotides align to TRBD1. This CDR3 comprises 17 residues. The ends lost 1 base at V and 2 bases at J; junction bases unmatched: 5. The V gene's germline CDR1 is SGHVS and CDR2 FNYEAQ.

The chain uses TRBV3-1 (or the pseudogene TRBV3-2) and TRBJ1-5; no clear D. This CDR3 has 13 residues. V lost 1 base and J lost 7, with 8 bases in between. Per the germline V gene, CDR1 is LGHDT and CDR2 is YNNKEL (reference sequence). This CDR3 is CASSQGLRQPQHF. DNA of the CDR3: TGTGCCAGCAGCCAAGGACTTAGGCAGCCCCAGCATTTT.

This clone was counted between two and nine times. The CDR3 DNA follows: TGTGCCAGCAGGATCCCGGGAGTCCCTTTGGACGAGCAGTACTTC. Translation gives CASRIPGVPLDEQYF. The V call is TRBV21-1, the J call TRBJ2-7; the DNA was not used to check the table's D call, TRBD2. TRBV21-1 represents a pseudogene. The CDR3 contains 15 residues.

CDR3 residues: CAWGPGQANEAFF. DNA of the CDR3: TGTGCCTGGGGACCAGGACAGGCAAATGAAGCTTTCTTT. V is TRBV30 and J is TRBJ1-1, with 7 bases identical to TRBD1. Trimming removed 5 bases from V and 7 bases from J; junction bases left unmatched: 10. Germline CDR1 and CDR2: GTSNPN and SVGIG (reference sequence). The CDR3 is made up of 13 amino acids.

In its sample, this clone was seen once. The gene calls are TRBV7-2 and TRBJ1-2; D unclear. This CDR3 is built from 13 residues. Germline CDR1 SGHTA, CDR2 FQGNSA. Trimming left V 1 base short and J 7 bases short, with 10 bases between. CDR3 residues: CASSLGGYGGYTF. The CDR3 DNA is TGTGCCAGCAGCTTAGGAGGGTATGGTGGCTACACCTTC.

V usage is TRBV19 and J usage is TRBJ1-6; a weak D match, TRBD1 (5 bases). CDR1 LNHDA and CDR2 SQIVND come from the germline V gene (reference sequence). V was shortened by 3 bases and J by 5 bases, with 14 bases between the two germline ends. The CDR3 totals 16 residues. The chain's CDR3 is CASSILDNRNNSPLHF. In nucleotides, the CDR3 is TGTGCCAGTAGTATCCTGGACAATAGAAATAATTCACCCCTCCACTTT.

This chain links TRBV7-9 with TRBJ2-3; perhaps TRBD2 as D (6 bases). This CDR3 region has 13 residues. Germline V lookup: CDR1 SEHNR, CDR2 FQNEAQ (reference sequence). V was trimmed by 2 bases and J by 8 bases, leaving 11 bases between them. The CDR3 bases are TGTGCCAGCAGCTTACTCTTGGGAGGTACGCAGTATTTT. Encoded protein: CASSLLLGGTQYF.

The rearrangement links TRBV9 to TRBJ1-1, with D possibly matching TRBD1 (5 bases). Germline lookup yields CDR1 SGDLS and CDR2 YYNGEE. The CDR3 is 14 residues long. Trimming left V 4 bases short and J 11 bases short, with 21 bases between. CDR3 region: CASSPGPSGGEAFF. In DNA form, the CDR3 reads TGTGCCAGCAGCCCCGGCCCCTCGGGGGGAGAGGCTTTCTTT.

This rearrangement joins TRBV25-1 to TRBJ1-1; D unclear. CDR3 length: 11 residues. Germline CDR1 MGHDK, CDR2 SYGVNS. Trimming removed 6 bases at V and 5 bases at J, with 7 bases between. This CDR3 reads CASRRVTEAFF. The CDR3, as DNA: TGTGCCAGCAGGCGAGTGACTGAAGCTTTCTTT. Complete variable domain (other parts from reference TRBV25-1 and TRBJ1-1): EADIYQTPRYLVIGTGKKITLECSQTMGHDKMYWYQQDPGMELHLIHYSYGVNSTEKGDLSSESTVSRIRTEHFPLTLESARPSHTSQYLCASRRVTEAFFGQGTRLTVV.

The CDR3 here is CASSVAGDLGNTIYF. Written as DNA, the CDR3 is TGTGCCAGCAGCGTAGCGGGTGATCTCGGAAACACCATATATTTT. The V gene is TRBV9, the J gene TRBJ1-3; D gene unclear. The germline V and J ends were trimmed by 0 bases and 4 bases, with 11 bases remaining between them. Germline CDR1 SGDLS, CDR2 YYNGEE. The CDR3 extends over 15 amino acids.

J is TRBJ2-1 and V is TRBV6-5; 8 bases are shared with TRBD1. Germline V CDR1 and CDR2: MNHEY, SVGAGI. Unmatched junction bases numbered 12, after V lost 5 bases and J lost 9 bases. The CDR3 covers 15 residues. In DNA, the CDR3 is TGTGCCAGCAGTCCAGGGGGCGCGATCGCTGGTGAGCAGTTCTTC. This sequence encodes CASSPGGAIAGEQFF.

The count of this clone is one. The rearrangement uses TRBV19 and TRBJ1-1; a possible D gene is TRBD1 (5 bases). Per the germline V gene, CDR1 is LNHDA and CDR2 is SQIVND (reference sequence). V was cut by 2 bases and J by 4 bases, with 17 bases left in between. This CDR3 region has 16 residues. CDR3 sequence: CASSIPGRGLSTEAFF. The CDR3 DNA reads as TGTGCCAGTAGTATACCTGGAAGGGGCCTGAGCACTGAAGCTTTCTTT.